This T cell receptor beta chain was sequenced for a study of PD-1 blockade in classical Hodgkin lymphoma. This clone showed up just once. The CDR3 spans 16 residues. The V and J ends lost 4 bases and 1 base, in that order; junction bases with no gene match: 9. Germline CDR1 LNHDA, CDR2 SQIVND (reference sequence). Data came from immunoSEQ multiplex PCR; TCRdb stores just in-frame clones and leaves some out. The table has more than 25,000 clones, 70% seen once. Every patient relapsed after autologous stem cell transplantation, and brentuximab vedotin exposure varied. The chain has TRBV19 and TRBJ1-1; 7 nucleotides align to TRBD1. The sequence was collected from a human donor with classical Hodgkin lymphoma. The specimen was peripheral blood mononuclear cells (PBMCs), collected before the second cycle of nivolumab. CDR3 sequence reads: CASSTPPGQKNTEAFF. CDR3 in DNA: TGTGCCAGTAGTACTCCCCCGGGACAGAAGAACACTGAAGCTTTCTTT.